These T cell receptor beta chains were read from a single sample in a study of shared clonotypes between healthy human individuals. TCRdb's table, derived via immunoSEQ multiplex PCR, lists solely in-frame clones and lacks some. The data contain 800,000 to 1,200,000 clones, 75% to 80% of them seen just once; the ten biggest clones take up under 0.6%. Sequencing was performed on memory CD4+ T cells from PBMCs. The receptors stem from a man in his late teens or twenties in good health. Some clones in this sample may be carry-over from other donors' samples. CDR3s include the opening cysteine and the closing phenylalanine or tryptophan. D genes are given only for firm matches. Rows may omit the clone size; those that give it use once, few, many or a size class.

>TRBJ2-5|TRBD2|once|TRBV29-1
TGCAGCGTCGGGACTAGCGGGAGGACGTTGCGAGAGACCCAGTACTTC
CSVGTSGRTLRETQYF
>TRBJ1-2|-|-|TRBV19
TGTGCCAGTAGTCCACAGGGTAAAAACTATGGCTACACCTTC
CASSPQGKNYGYTF
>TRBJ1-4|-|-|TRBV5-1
TGCGCCAGCAGCTTGGTAGGGGGGTTAAATGAAAAACTGTTTTTT
CASSLVGGLNEKLFF
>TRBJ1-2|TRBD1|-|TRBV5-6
TGTGCCAGCAGCTTACCCGGGACAGGTATTAAAGGCTACACCTTC
CASSLPGTGIKGYTF
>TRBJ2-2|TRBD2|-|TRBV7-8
TGTGCCAGCAGCTTACTTGCGGGAGGCTCCGGCACCGGGGAGCTGTTTTTT
CASSLLAGGSGTGELFF
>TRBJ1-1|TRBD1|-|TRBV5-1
TGCGCCAGCAGCGCCCTACAGGGGGGCGTCCCTGAAGCTTTCTTT
CASSALQGGVPEAFF
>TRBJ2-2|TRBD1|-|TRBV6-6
TGTGCCAGCAGTCGAACAGGGGAGAACACCGGGGAGCTGTTTTTT
CASSRTGENTGELFF
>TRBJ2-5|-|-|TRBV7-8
TGTGCCAGCAGCTTTTTCAGCTCCGGAGAGACCCAGTACTTC
CASSFFSSGETQYF
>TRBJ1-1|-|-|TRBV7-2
TGTGCCAGCAGCAAGTCCCGAACTGAAGCTTTCTTT
CASSKSRTEAFF
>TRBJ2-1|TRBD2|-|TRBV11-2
TGTGCCAGCAGCTTAGATTTGACGGGAGGGCGAAGTGAGCAGTTCTTC
CASSLDLTGGRSEQFF
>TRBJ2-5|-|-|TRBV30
TGTGCCTGGAGCCCCAGGGGAGAGACCCAGTACTTC
CAWSPRGETQYF
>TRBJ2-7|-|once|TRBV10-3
TGTGCCATCAGTGAGTCGTACTATTACGAGCAGTACTTC
CAISESYYYEQYF
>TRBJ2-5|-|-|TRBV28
TGTGCCAGCAGTTTACGTTCCGGGGAAGGGGAAGAGACCCAGTACTTC
CASSLRSGEGEETQYF
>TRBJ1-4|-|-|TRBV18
TGTGCCAGCTCACAAGGGGGAGTAGCGGAAAAACTGTTTTTT
CASSQGGVAEKLFF
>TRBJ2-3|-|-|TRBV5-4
TGTGCCAGCAGCCTAACCACCTCTTGGGGCACAGATACGCAGTATTTT
CASSLTTSWGTDTQYF
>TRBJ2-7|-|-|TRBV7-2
TGCGCCAGCAGCCGAGGACCCGGGGGCTCCTACGAGCAGTACTTC
CASSRGPGGSYEQYF
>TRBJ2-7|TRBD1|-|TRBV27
TGTGCCAGCAGTCGCTACAGGGGAAGTAACGAGCAGTACTTC
CASSRYRGSNEQYF
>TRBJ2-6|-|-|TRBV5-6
TGTGCCAGCACCCCCTGGGGCAGAAGTCCCTCTGGGGCCAACGTCCTGACTTTC
CASTPWGRSPSGANVLTF
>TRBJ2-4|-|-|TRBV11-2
TGTGCCAGCAGCCCCGAGGCCGTATGGAGGGCCAAAAACATTCAGTACTTC
CASSPEAVWRAKNIQYF
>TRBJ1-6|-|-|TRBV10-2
TGCGCCAGCAGTGGTCAGGGGAATTCACCCCTCCACTTT
CASSGQGNSPLHF
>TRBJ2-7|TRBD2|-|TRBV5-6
TGTGCCAGCACCGGCGGGAGGAAACAGCAGTACTTC
CASTGGRKQQYF
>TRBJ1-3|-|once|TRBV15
TGTGCCACCAGCAGAGATCAAGGGACTGGAAACACCATATATTTT
CATSRDQGTGNTIYF
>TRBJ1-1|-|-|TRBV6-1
TGTGCCAGCAGTAAGACAGTAGAAGCTTTCTTT
CASSKTVEAFF
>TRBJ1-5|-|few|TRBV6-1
TGTGCCAGCAATTGGGCACCCAATCAGCCCCAGCATTTT
CASNWAPNQPQHF
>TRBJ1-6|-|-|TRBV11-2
TGTGCCAGCAGTGAAGAGAGGTCGTTCAATTCACCCCTCCACTTT
CASSEERSFNSPLHF
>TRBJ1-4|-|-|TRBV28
TGTGCCAGCAGCCCCGGAGTCTTAAAGGAAAAACTGTTTTTT
CASSPGVLKEKLFF
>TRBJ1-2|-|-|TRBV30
TGTGCCTGGAGATCGAGACACGGGGAAAACTATGGCTACACCTTC
CAWRSRHGENYGYTF
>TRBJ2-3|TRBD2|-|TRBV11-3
TGTGCCAGCGCCAAGGGACTAGTAGAGGGAGCAGATACGCAGTATTTT
CASAKGLVEGADTQYF
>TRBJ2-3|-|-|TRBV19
TGTGCCAGTCAAAGGGGGGGGATTACAGATACGCAGTATTTT
CASQRGGITDTQYF
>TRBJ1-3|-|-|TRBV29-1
TGCAGCGTTGTGGTAGGGGCCGCCACAAACACCATATATTTT
CSVVVGAATNTIYF
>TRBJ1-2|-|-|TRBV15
TGTGCCACCAGCAGAGGGAAACTTACAGGGTTTTATGGCTACACCTTC
CATSRGKLTGFYGYTF
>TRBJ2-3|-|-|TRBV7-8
TGTGCCAGCAGCCTCATGTCTACAGATACGCAGTATTTT
CASSLMSTDTQYF
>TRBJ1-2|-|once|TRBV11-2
TGTGCCAGCAGCGGAATGGGCCACCTTGGGAGCTATGGCTACACCTTC
CASSGMGHLGSYGYTF
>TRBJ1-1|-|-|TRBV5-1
TGCGCCAGCAGACTGGAGGGCCGAGAGGGCACTGAAGCTTTCTTT
CASRLEGREGTEAFF
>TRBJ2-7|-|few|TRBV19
TGTGCCAGTAGTCCTCGACCCTTCTACGAGCAGTACTTC
CASSPRPFYEQYF